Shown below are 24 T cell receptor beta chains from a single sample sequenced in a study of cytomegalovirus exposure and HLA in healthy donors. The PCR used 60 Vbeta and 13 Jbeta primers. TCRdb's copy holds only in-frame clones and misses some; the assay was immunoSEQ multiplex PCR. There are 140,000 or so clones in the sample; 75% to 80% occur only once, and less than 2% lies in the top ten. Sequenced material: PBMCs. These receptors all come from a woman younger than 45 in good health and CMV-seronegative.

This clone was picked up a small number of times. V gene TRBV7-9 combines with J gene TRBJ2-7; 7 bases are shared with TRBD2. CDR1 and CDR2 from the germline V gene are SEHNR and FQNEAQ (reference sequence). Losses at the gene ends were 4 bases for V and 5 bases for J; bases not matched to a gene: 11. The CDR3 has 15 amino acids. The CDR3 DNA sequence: TGTGCCAGCAGCTACATGGGAGGGTTATTGGACGAGCAGTACTTC. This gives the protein CASSYMGGLLDEQYF.

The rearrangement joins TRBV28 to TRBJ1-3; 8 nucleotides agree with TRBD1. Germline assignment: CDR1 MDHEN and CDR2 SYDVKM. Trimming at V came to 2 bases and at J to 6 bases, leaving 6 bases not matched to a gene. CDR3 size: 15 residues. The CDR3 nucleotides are TGTGCCAGCAGTTTAGCCGGGACAGGCCAAAACACCATATATTTT. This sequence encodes CASSLAGTGQNTIYF.

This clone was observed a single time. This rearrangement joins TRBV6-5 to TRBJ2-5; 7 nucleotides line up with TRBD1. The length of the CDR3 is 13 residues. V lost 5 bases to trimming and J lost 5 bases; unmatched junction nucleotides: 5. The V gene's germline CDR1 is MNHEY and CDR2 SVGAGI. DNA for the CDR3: TGTGCCAGCAGTCGGCAGGGGGAGGAGACCCAGTACTTC. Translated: CASSRQGEETQYF.

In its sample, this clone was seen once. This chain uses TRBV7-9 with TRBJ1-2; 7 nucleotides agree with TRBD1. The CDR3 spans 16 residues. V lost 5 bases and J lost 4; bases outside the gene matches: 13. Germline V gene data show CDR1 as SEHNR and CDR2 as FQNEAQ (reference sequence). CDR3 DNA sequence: TGTGCCAGCAGCCCAATCGGGACAGATATCCTCTATGGCTACACCTTC. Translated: CASSPIGTDILYGYTF.

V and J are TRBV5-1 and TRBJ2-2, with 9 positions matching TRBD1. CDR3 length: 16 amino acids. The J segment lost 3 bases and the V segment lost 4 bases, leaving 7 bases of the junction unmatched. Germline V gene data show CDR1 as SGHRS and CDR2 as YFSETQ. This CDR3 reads CASSHRGQGDTGELFF. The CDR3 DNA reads TGCGCCAGCAGCCACAGGGGGCAGGGAGACACCGGGGAGCTGTTTTTT.

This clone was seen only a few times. This CDR3 reads CASSPTGVSTEAFF. The DNA for the CDR3 is TGCGCCAGCAGTCCGACAGGGGTTTCCACTGAAGCTTTCTTT. The chain couples TRBV5-1 to TRBJ1-1; 8 bases are a match to TRBD1. CDR3 size: 14 residues. Germline lookup yields CDR1 SGHRS and CDR2 YFSETQ. After removal of 5 bases from V and 4 bases from J, the junction contained 7 bases not matched to a gene.

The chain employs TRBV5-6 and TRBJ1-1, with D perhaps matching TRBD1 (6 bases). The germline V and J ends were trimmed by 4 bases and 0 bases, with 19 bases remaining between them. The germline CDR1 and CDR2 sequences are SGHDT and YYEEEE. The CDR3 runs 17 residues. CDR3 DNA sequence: TGTGCCAGCAGCCCTGGACAGATGAGACTGATGAACACTGAAGCTTTCTTT. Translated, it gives CASSPGQMRLMNTEAFF.

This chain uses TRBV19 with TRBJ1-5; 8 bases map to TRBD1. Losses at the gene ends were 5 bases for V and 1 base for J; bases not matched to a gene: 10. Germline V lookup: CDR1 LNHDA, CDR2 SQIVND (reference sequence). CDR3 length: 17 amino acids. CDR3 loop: CASSPGQGSRSNQPQHF. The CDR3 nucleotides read TGTGCCAGTAGTCCCGGACAGGGTAGTAGGAGCAATCAGCCCCAGCATTTT.

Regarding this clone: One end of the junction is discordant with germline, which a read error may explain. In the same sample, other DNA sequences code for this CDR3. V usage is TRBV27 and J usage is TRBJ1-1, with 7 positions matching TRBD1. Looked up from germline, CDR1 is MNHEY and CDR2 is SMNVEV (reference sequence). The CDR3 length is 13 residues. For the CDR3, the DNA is TGCGCCAGCAGGGACAGATTGAACACTGAAGCTTTCTTT. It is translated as CASRDRLNTEAFF.

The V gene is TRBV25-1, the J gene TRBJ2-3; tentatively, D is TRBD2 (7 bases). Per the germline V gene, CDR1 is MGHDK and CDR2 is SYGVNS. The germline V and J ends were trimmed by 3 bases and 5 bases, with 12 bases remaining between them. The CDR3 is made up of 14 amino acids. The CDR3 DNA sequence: TGTGCCAGCAGTGAGTGGGAGGGGGGAGATACGCAGTATTTT. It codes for CASSEWEGGDTQYF.

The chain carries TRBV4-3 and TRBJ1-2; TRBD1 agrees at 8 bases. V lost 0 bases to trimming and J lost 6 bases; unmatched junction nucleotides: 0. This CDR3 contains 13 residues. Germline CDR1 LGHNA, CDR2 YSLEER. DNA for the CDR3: TGCGCCAGCAGCCAAGACAGGGGGCATGGCTACACCTTC. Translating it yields CASSQDRGHGYTF.

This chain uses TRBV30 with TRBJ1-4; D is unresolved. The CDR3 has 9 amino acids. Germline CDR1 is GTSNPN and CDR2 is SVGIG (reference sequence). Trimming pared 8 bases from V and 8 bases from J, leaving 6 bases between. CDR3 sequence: CAAGEKLFF. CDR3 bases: TGTGCCGCGGGGGAAAAACTGTTTTTT.

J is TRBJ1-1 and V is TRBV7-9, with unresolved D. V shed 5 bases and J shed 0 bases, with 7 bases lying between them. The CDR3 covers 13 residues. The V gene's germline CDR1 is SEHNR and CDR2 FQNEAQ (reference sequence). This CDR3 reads CASSPSMNTEAFF. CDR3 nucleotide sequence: TGTGCCAGCAGCCCATCTATGAACACTGAAGCTTTCTTT.

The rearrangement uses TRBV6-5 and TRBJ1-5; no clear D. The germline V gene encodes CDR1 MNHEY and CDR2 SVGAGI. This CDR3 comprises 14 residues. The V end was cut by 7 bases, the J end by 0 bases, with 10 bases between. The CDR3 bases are TGTGCCAGCACCTCCGCCGGTAGCAATCAGCCCCAGCATTTT. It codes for CASTSAGSNQPQHF.

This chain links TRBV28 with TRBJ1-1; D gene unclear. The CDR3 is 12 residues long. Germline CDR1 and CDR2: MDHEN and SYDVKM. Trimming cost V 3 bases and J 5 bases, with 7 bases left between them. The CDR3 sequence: CASSLLRTEAFF. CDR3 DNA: TGTGCCAGCAGTTTGTTGAGGACTGAAGCTTTCTTT.

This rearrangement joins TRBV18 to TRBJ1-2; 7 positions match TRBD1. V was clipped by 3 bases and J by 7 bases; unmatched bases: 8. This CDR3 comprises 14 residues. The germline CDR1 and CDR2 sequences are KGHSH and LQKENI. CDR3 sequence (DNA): TGTGCCAGCTCACCCGGGACAGATAGCGGTGGCTACACCTTC. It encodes CASSPGTDSGGYTF.

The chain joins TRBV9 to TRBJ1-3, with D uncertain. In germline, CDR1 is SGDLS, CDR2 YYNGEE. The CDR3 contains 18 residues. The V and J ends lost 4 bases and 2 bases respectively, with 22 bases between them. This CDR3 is CASSSHPQDPLTGNTIYF. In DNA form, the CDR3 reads TGTGCCAGCAGCTCCCACCCCCAGGATCCCCTAACTGGAAACACCATATATTTT.

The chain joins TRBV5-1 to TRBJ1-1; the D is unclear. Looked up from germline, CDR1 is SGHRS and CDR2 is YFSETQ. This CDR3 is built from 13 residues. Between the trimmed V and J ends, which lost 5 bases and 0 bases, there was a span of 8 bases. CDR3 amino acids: CASSRSLNTEAFF. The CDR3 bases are TGCGCCAGCAGTCGCAGTTTGAACACTGAAGCTTTCTTT.

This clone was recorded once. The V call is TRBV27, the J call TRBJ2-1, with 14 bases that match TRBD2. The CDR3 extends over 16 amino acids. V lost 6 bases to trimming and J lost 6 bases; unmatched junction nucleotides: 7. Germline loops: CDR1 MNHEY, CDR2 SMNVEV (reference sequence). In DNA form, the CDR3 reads TGTGCCAGCAGCCGGACTAGCGGGGGGTCGATCAATGAGCAGTTCTTC. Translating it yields CASSRTSGGSINEQFF.

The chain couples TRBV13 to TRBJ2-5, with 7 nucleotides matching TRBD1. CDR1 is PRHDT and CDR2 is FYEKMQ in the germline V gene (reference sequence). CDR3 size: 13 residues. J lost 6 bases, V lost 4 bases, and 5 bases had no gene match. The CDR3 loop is CASSSTGEQTQYF. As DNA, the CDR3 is TGTGCCAGCAGCTCTACAGGGGAGCAGACCCAGTACTTC.

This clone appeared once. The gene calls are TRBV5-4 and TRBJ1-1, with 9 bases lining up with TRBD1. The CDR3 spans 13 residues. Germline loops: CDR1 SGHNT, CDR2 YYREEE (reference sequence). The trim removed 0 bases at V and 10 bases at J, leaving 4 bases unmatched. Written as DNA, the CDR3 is TGTGCCAGCAGCTTGGACTACAGGGGGCGAGCTTTCTTT. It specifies CASSLDYRGRAFF.

The CDR3: CASSRQRGIQETQYF. The CDR3 coding sequence is TGCGCCAGCAGCCGACAACGGGGGATCCAAGAGACCCAGTACTTC. The chain employs TRBV4-3 and TRBJ2-5; a possible D gene is TRBD2 (6 bases). The germline gives CDR1 LGHNA, CDR2 YSLEER. Trimming shortened V by 4 bases and J by 1 base, and 13 bases separated the two germline ends. The CDR3 is 15 amino acids.

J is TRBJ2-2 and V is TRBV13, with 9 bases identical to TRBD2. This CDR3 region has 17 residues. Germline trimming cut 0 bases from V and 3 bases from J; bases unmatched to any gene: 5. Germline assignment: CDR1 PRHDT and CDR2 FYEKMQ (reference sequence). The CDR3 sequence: CASSLGTSGKYTGELFF. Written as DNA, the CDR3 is TGTGCCAGCAGCTTAGGGACTAGCGGAAAATACACCGGGGAGCTGTTTTTT.

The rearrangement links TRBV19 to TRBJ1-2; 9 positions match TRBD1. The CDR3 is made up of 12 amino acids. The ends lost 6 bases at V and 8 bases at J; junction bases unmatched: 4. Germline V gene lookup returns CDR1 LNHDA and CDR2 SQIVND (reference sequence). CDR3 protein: CASRRQGGGYTF. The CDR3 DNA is TGTGCCAGTAGACGACAGGGGGGAGGCTACACCTTC.